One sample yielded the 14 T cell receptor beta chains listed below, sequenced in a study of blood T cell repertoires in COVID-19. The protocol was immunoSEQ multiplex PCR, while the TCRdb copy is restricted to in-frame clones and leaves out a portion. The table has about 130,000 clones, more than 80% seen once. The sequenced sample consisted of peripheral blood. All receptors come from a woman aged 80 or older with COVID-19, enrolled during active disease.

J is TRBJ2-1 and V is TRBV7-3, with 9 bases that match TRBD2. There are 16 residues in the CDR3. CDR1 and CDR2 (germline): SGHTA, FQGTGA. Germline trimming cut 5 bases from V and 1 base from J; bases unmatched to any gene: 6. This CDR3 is CASSPLAGRSYNEQFF. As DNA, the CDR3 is TGTGCCAGCAGCCCTCTAGCGGGAAGGTCCTACAATGAGCAGTTCTTC.

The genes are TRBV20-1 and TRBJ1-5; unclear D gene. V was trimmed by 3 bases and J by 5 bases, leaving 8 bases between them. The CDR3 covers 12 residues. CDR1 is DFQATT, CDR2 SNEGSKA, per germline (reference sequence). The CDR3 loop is CSASPEDQPQHF. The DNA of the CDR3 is TGCAGTGCTAGTCCCGAGGATCAGCCCCAGCATTTT.

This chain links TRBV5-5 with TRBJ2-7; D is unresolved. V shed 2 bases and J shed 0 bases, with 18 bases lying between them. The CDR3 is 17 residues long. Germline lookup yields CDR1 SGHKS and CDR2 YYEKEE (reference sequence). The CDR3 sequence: CASSLKPPTLSSYEQYF. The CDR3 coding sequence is TGTGCCAGCAGCTTAAAACCTCCGACACTCAGCTCCTACGAGCAGTACTTC.

Here the CDR3 reads CASSLSEGKAYEQYF. Written as DNA, the CDR3 is TGTGCCAGCAGCTTATCAGAGGGTAAAGCCTACGAGCAGTACTTC. The chain employs TRBV3-1 (or the pseudogene TRBV3-2) and TRBJ2-7; tentative D call: TRBD2 (5 bases). The germline V gene encodes CDR1 LGHDT and CDR2 YNNKEL (reference sequence). V was clipped by 5 bases and J by 2 bases, with 16 bases between them. The CDR3 length is 15 residues.

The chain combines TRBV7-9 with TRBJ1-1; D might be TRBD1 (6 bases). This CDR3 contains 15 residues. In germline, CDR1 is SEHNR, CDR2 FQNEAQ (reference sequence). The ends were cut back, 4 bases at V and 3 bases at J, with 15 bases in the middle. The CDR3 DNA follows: TGTGCCAGCAGCTCATACCCCTCAGGGGACACTGAAGCTTTCTTT. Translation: CASSSYPSGDTEAFF.

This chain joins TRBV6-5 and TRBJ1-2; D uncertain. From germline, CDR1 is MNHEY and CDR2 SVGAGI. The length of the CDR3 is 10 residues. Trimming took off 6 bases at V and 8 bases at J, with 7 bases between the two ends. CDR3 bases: TGTGCCAGCAGGCGAATCGGCTACACCTTC. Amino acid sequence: CASRRIGYTF.

The DNA for the CDR3 is TGTGCCAGCAGTCCCTTAAGGGCTAGCGGGAGGACCAATGAGCAGTTCTTC. Protein: CASSPLRASGRTNEQFF. The chain has TRBV7-8 and TRBJ2-1; 11 bases match TRBD2. V lost 6 bases and J lost 6; bases outside the gene matches: 13. Looked up from germline, CDR1 is SGHVS and CDR2 is FQNEAQ. This CDR3 contains 17 residues.

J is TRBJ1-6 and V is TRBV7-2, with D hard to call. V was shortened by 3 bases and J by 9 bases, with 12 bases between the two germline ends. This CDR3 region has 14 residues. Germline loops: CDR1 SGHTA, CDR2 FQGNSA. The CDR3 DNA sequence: TGTGCCAGCAGCTTTCCGGGGAACGGTTCACCCCTCCACTTT. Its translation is CASSFPGNGSPLHF.

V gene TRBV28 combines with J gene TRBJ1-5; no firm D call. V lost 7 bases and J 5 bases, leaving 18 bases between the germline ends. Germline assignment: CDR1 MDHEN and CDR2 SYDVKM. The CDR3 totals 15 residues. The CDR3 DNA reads TGTGCCAGCAACCGCCCCCCGGTTGAGGATCAGCCCCAGCATTTT. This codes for CASNRPPVEDQPQHF.

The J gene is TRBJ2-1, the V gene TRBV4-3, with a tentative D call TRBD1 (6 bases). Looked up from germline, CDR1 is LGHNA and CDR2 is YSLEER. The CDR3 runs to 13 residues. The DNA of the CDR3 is TGCGCTAGTTCCCTACAGGGAGTAAATGAGCAGTTCTTC. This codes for CASSLQGVNEQFF.

The CDR3 region has the DNA TGTGCCAGCAGTGAATGGACAGGGGCGACAAAGGGGGGCTACACCTTC. It encodes CASSEWTGATKGGYTF. This rearrangement joins TRBV2 to TRBJ1-2, with 9 positions matching TRBD1. CDR1 SNHLY and CDR2 FYNNEI come from the germline V gene. V shed 2 bases, J shed 8 bases, and the junction held 12 bases outside the gene matches. This CDR3 region has 16 residues.

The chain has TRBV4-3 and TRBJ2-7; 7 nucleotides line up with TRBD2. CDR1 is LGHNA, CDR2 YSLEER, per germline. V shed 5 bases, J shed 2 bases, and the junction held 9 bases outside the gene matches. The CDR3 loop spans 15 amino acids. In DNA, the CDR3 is TGCGCCAGCAGCGTACGGTCGGGAGGCCCCTACGAGCAGTACTTC. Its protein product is CASSVRSGGPYEQYF.

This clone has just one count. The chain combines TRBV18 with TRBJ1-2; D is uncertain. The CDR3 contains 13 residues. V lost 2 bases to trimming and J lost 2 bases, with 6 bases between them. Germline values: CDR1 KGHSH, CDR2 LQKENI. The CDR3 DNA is TGTGCCAGCTCACCATTACAGAACTATGGCTACACCTTC. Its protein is CASSPLQNYGYTF.

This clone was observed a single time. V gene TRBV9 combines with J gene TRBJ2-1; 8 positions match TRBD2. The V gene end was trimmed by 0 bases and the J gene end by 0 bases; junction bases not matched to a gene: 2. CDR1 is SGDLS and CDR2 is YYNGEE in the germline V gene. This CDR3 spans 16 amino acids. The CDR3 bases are TGTGCCAGCAGCGTAGGGGGACTAGGCTCCTACAATGAGCAGTTCTTC. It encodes CASSVGGLGSYNEQFF.